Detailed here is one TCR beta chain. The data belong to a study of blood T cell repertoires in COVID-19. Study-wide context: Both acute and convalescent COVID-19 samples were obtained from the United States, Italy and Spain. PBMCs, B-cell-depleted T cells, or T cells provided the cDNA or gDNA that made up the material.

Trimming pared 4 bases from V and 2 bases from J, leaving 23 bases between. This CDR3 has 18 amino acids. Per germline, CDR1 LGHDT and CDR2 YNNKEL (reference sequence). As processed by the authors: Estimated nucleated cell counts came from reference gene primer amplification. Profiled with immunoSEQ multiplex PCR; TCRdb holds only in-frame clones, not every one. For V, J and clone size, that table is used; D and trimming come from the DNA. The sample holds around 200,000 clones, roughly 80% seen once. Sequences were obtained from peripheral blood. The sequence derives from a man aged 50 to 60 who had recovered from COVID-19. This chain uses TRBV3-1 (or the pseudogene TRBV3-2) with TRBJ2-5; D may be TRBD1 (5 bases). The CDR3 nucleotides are TGTGCCAGCAGCCCTAAGTCGCTGCGACAGACCCGGCAAGAGACCCAGTACTTC. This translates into CASSPKSLRQTRQETQYF.